Presented here are 25 T cell receptor beta chains from one specimen sequenced in a study of T cells expressing NK-cell markers. TCRdb reprocessed the 5' RACE reads and stores each CDR3 protein as one record, lacking DNA. The sample shows about 390,000 distinct CDR3 sequences, and approximately 11% sits with its ten largest clones. The sequenced sample was blood T cells: a sorted CD56 or NKG2C T cell subset, CD4+ or CD8+ T cells, or bulk PBMC T cells (not recorded which). These receptors were collected from a woman aged 45-65 years in good health.

The rearrangement links TRBV20-1 to TRBJ1-5; as DNA is missing, the TRBD1 call by TCRdb cannot be tested. The CDR3 extends over 13 amino acids. The germline gives CDR1 DFQATT, CDR2 SNEGSKA (reference sequence). CDR3 protein: CSAPQGGPQPQHF.

The chain recombines TRBV20-1 with TRBJ2-2; TCRdb reports TRBD2, a call that lacks DNA to check it against. CDR3 length equals 15 residues. In germline, CDR1 is DFQATT, CDR2 SNEGSKA (reference sequence). The CDR3 is CSARAPSGAGGELFF.

The chain links TRBV5-1 to TRBJ1-4; TCRdb designates TRBD1, a call that cannot be tested without DNA. CDR3 length: 16 residues. Germline V CDR1 and CDR2: SGHRS, YFSETQ. The CDR3 protein is CASSFWTGTTNEKLFF.

The chain carries TRBV12-3 or TRBV12-4 and TRBJ2-5; TCRdb names TRBD1, which stays unverified in the absence of DNA. There are 17 residues in the CDR3. CDR3 loop: CASSRLPIGPVGETQYF.

The chain links TRBV11-3 to TRBJ1-2. Per germline, CDR1 SGHNT and CDR2 YENEEA. The CDR3 runs to 13 residues. This chain's CDR3 is CASSSGADYGYTF.

CDR3 in amino acids: CASSLAGQGLMDNEQFF. The genes are TRBV7-9 and TRBJ2-1; no DNA is available, so the TRBD1 call from TCRdb remains unchecked. CDR3 length: 17 amino acids. The germline V gene has CDR1 SEHNR and CDR2 FQNEAQ (reference sequence).

The rearrangement joins TRBV29-1 to TRBJ2-3; the D call from TCRdb, TRBD2, cannot be confirmed without DNA. The CDR3 length is 14 residues. Germline CDR1 SQVTM, CDR2 ANQGSEA. The CDR3 region is CSVTSGMATDTQYF.

The V gene is TRBV6-1, the J gene TRBJ1-1. Germline V CDR1 and CDR2: MNHNS, SASEGT. This CDR3 has 11 residues. CDR3 residues: CASSFHNEAFF.

This chain links TRBV12-3 or TRBV12-4 with TRBJ1-1; TCRdb outputs TRBD1, but without DNA this stays unchecked. This CDR3 region has 18 residues. The CDR3 spells CASRPLGNHREKDTEAFF.

The V call is TRBV10-3, the J call TRBJ2-3; no DNA is available, so the TRBD1 call from TCRdb remains unchecked. CDR1 and CDR2 from the germline V gene are ENHRY and SYGVKD. The CDR3 loop spans 18 amino acids. CDR3 region: CAISPGQGAPKHTDTQYF.

This chain links TRBV27 with TRBJ1-2; the TCRdb call, TRBD1, lacks DNA for checking. CDR1 and CDR2 (germline): MNHEY, SMNVEV (reference sequence). This CDR3 is built from 14 residues. This CDR3 is CASSSAYRGLGYTF.

The chain carries TRBV7-3 and TRBJ2-3; TCRdb reports TRBD2, a call that lacks DNA to check it against. Germline V gene lookup returns CDR1 SGHTA and CDR2 FQGTGA. The CDR3 is 14 amino acids. The CDR3: CASSLGSGWDTQYF.

This sequence joins TRBV21-1 and TRBJ2-1. TRBV21-1 is a pseudogene. CDR3 length: 12 amino acids. CDR3 loop: CASSAGMGEQFF.

The V gene is TRBV29-1, the J gene TRBJ2-5. The CDR3 covers 13 residues. The V gene's germline CDR1 is SQVTM and CDR2 ANQGSEA. CDR3 amino acids: CSVFGRSQETQYF.

The CDR3 loop is CASSELVYEQFF. The chain joins TRBV12-3 or TRBV12-4 to TRBJ2-1. The CDR3 is made up of 12 amino acids.

The chain recombines TRBV13 with TRBJ2-5. Germline V gene data show CDR1 as PRHDT and CDR2 as FYEKMQ (reference sequence). This CDR3 spans 14 amino acids. The CDR3 region is CASSLGLAAETQYF.

The rearrangement links TRBV12-3 or TRBV12-4 to TRBJ2-1; TCRdb names TRBD1, which stays unverified in the absence of DNA. The CDR3 sequence is 15 residues long. The CDR3 sequence: CASSPSGIPHSKQFF.

The genes are TRBV12-3 or TRBV12-4 and TRBJ2-1; TCRdb gives TRBD2 as the D gene, but with no DNA this cannot be confirmed. The CDR3 sequence is 14 residues long. CDR3 sequence: CASSGESSGGMQFF.

The gene calls are TRBV29-1 and TRBJ2-1. Germline V gene data show CDR1 as SQVTM and CDR2 as ANQGSEA. The CDR3 contains 12 residues. CDR3 protein: CSVEVVRANQFF.

The chain links TRBV19 to TRBJ2-1; without DNA, the TCRdb call of TRBD1 cannot be checked. The CDR3 is made up of 15 amino acids. The V gene's germline CDR1 is LNHDA and CDR2 SQIVND (reference sequence). The CDR3 sequence: CASSPDGQGANEQFF.

The chain carries TRBV3-1 and TRBJ1-1. This CDR3 comprises 11 residues. Germline CDR1 and CDR2: LGHDT and YNNKEL (reference sequence). CDR3: CASSQASGLFF.

The chain uses TRBV5-1 and TRBJ2-3; the TRBD1 assignment by TCRdb is unverifiable without DNA. Germline values: CDR1 SGHRS, CDR2 YFSETQ. The CDR3 length is 14 residues. The CDR3 protein is CASSSGTVSDTQYF. The whole variable domain, filled in from reference TRBV5-1 and TRBJ2-3, reads KAGVTQTPRYLIKTRGQQVTLSCSPISGHRSVSWYQQTPGQGLQFLFEYFSETQRNKGNFPGRFSGRQFSNSRSEMNVSTLELGDSALYLCASSSGTVSDTQYFGPGTRLTVL.

The CDR3 protein is CASSREGRDYEQYF. The V and J genes are TRBV7-8 and TRBJ2-7; TCRdb selects TRBD2, and the lack of DNA leaves this call unchecked. This CDR3 is built from 14 residues. Germline values: CDR1 SGHVS, CDR2 FQNEAQ.

The chain joins TRBV28 to TRBJ1-4; TCRdb gives TRBD1 as the D gene, but with no DNA this cannot be confirmed. In germline, CDR1 is MDHEN, CDR2 SYDVKM. This CDR3 has 15 residues. CDR3 sequence: CASSLKGAHLEKLFF.

The CDR3 is CASSLIGAPKTQYF. V and J are TRBV12-3 or TRBV12-4 and TRBJ2-5; checking the TCRdb D call of TRBD1 is not possible without DNA. The CDR3 spans 14 residues.